A single sample gave rise to the 20 T cell receptor beta chains below, sequenced in a study of esophageal squamous cell carcinoma under preoperative chemotherapy. TCRdb re-called the PCR reads with MiXCR, one entry per CDR3 protein. This sample yields tens of thousands of distinct CDR3 sequences, of which approximately 51% are seen a single time; approximately 25% belongs to the top ten. As for time point: after preoperative PTX-NDP chemotherapy. This material was acquired from a patient given preoperative chemotherapy. All receptors derive from a human donor with esophageal squamous cell carcinoma. The donor label of this sample is uncertain.

This clonotype was detected ten times or more. The J gene is TRBJ2-7, the V gene TRBV10-3; D is undetermined. The CDR3 is made up of 10 amino acids. The V end lost 9 bases, the J end lost 3 bases, and 6 bases lay between the germline ends. Looked up from germline, CDR1 is ENHRY and CDR2 is SYGVKD. In nucleotides, the CDR3 is TGTGCCATTCAAAACTACGAGCAGTACTTC. Its protein is CAIQNYEQYF.

The chain employs TRBV7-2 and TRBJ2-1; 10 bases are a match to TRBD2. The CDR3 loop spans 15 amino acids. The germline gives CDR1 SGHTA, CDR2 FQGNSA. V gave up 1 base and J gave up 12 bases; unmatched junction bases: 9. Here the CDR3 DNA reads TGTGCCAGCAGCTTAGGACTAGCGGGTGGATGGGGGCAGTTCTTC. Translating gives CASSLGLAGGWGQFF.

About this clonotype: The germline gene is not matched at one end of the junction; a read error may be the cause. The chain is built from TRBV6-1 and TRBJ2-3; a possible D gene is TRBD2 (6 bases). The CDR3 spans 18 residues. Per germline, CDR1 MNHNS and CDR2 SASEGT. The CDR3 reads CASRKPGGQRVSTGKQFF. DNA of the CDR3: TGTGCCAGCAGGAAACCTGGAGGGCAGAGGGTGAGCACCGGGAAGCAGTTTTTT.

The CDR3 DNA sequence: TGTGCCAGCAGCTTGGTGCAGGGAATGACAGATACTCAGTACTTC. Translation gives CASSLVQGMTDTQYF. The chain employs TRBV11-1 and TRBJ2-4; D possibly corresponds to TRBD1 (5 bases). The CDR3 extends over 15 amino acids. Trimming removed 3 bases at V and 12 bases at J, with 21 bases between. Germline CDR1 is SGHAT and CDR2 is FQDESV (reference sequence).

This clonotype was observed a few times. This sequence joins TRBV7-2 and TRBJ2-5; 7 bases match TRBD2. Trimming removed 1 base from V and 11 bases from J; junction bases left unmatched: 13. CDR1 and CDR2 (germline): SGHTA, FQGNSA. The CDR3 is 15 amino acids. CDR3 nucleotide sequence: TGTGCCAGCAGCTTAGAGTCTAGCGGTCCTACGTCGCAGTACTTC. Its protein is CASSLESSGPTSQYF. The entire variable domain, with the rest obtained from reference TRBV7-2 and TRBJ2-5, is as follows: GAGVSQSPSNKVTEKGKDVELRCDPISGHTALYWYRQSLGQGLEFLIYFQGNSAPDKSGLPSDRFSAERTGGSVSTLTIQRTQQEDSAVYLCASSLESSGPTSQYFGPGTRLLVL.

The V gene is TRBV7-3, the J gene TRBJ2-3; D unresolved. Germline V lookup: CDR1 SGHTA, CDR2 FQGTGA. The CDR3 has 15 residues. Trimming left V 5 bases short and J 12 bases short, with 24 bases between. This CDR3 is CASSQGILAKDIQYF. The CDR3 DNA is TGTGCCAGCAGCCAAGGGATTCTCGCCAAAGACATTCAGTATTTT.

Comments on this clonotype: This may come from a read error, since a much larger clone is one base off. The chain has TRBV7-8 and TRBJ2-3; 8 nucleotides match TRBD1. With the DNA end fitting TRBJ2-1 better, the J assignment may be wrong. The length of the CDR3 is 13 residues. Germline lookup yields CDR1 SGHVS and CDR2 FQNEAQ. DNA of the CDR3: TGTGCCAGCAGTAGAGACAGGGGTGAGACCCAGTTCTTC. Protein product: CASSRDRGETQFF.

This clonotype was seen ten or more times. This chain connects TRBV25-1 to TRBJ1-1; D is possibly TRBD1 (5 bases). This CDR3 region has 15 residues. V lost 2 bases to trimming and J lost 4 bases, with 14 bases between them. CDR1 is MGHDK and CDR2 is SYGVNS in the germline V gene. Written as DNA, the CDR3 is TGTGCCAGCAGTGAAAGCCAGGGAACGGGCACTGAAGCTTTCTTT. This codes for CASSESQGTGTEAFF.

The CDR3 is CASRGALTTEALFF. Written as DNA, the CDR3 is TGTGCCAGCCGAGGGGCCCTGACCACCGAGGCGCTGTTTTTT. The chain uses TRBV7-2 and TRBJ2-3, with D perhaps assigned TRBD1 or TRBD2 (5 bases each). The DNA matches TRBJ2-2 better at its end, which makes the J call doubtful. This CDR3 is 14 amino acids long. Per germline, CDR1 SGHTA and CDR2 FQGNSA.

The chain couples TRBV12-3 or TRBV12-4 to TRBJ1-3, with 8 nucleotides matching TRBD1. This CDR3 contains 15 residues. V trimming: 4 bases; J trimming: 5 bases; junction bases outside the gene matches: 7. CDR3 DNA: TGTGCCAGCAGTTCAACCCAGGGGGCCAGAAACACCATATATTTT. It is translated as CASSSTQGARNTIYF.

In this sample, this clonotype turned up a few times. Here the CDR3 DNA reads TGTGCCAGCAGCTTAGTAGGGCCTAGCGGGAGTGGTTCCTACAATGAGCAGTTCTTC. It is translated as CASSLVGPSGSGSYNEQFF. This chain connects TRBV7-6 to TRBJ2-1, with 10 bases aligning to TRBD2. After removal of 1 base from V and 1 base from J, the junction contained 10 bases not matched to a gene. This CDR3 spans 19 amino acids. Germline assignment: CDR1 SGHVS and CDR2 FNYEAQ.

On this clonotype: One junction end does not reproduce the germline sequence, and a read error may be involved. The rearrangement links TRBV6-2 or TRBV6-3 to TRBJ1-2; TRBD1 aligns across 7 bases. The CDR3 consists of 14 residues. Germline CDR1 and CDR2: MNHEY and SVGEGT. The CDR3 protein is CASNDRATNYGYTF. DNA of the CDR3: TGTGCCAGCAACGACAGGGCTACTAACTATGGCTACACATTC.

This clonotype was counted a few times. The V call is TRBV7-7, the J call TRBJ2-5; no clear D. The CDR3 totals 13 residues. The V gene's germline CDR1 is SSHAT and CDR2 FNYEAQ (reference sequence). The CDR3 coding sequence is TGTGCTCACGCTGCCCCACCCGGGGAGACCCAGTACTTC. Protein product: CAHAAPPGETQYF.

A few counts support this clonotype. The V and J genes are TRBV7-2 and TRBJ2-3; no clear D gene. The germline V gene has CDR1 SGHTA and CDR2 FQGNSA. This CDR3 comprises 13 residues. Trimming cost V 5 bases and J 4 bases, with 10 bases left between them. The CDR3 nucleotides read TGTGCCAGCAGCCCCTATCGGGCAGATACGCAGTATTTT. Protein: CASSPYRADTQYF.

This clonotype occurred a few times. The rearrangement joins TRBV10-3 to TRBJ2-7; 7 bases line up with TRBD2. The CDR3 has 14 residues. J was trimmed by 5 bases and V by 3 bases; bases with no gene match: 7. Germline V gives CDR1 ENHRY, CDR2 SYGVKD. CDR3 nucleotides: TGTGCCATCAGTGATCGAACGGGAGGCCACGAGCAGTACTTC. As protein: CAISDRTGGHEQYF.

This chain uses TRBV4-2 with TRBJ2-5; perhaps TRBD2 as D (5 bases). The J call may be faulty, since TRBJ2-7 better matches the DNA end. The germline gives CDR1 LGHNA, CDR2 YNFKEQ. The CDR3 is 14 residues long. Here the CDR3 reads CASSQDRGDYEQYF. CDR3 bases: TGTGCCAGCAGCCAAGATCGGGGTGACTACGAGCAGTACTTC.

This clonotype was detected many times. The genes are TRBV6-5 and TRBJ1-2; tentatively, D is TRBD1 (6 bases). In germline, CDR1 is MNHEY, CDR2 SVGAGI. The CDR3 totals 15 residues. The V gene lost 0 bases and the J gene lost 0 bases, with 8 bases spanning the gap. The CDR3 loop reads CASSYSGAPNYGYTF. The CDR3 nucleotides are TGTGCCAGCAGTTACTCGGGGGCCCCTAACTATGGCTACACCTTC.

By share, this clonotype ranks as medium-sized. This rearrangement joins TRBV12-3 or TRBV12-4 to TRBJ2-7, with 9 positions matching TRBD2. With 5 bases clipped from V and 2 bases from J, the junction kept 7 bases outside the gene matches. The CDR3 length is 15 residues. The CDR3 region has the DNA TGTGCCAGCAGTGATAGCGGGGGTGCTACCTACGAGCAGTACTTC. It translates to CASSDSGGATYEQYF.

Concerning this clonotype: Its ends do not fully match the called genes, so a read error is possible. The J gene is TRBJ2-3, the V gene TRBV11-3, with 7 bases that match TRBD1. This CDR3 has 13 amino acids. Germline V CDR1 and CDR2: SGHNT, YENEEA. This CDR3 is CASRRDSKDTQYF. The CDR3, as DNA: TGTGCCAGCAGACGGGACAGCAAAGACACGCAGTATTTC. Full variable domain (rest looked up from reference TRBV11-3 and TRBJ2-3): EAGVVQSPRYKIIEKKQPVAFWCNPISGHNTLYWYLQNLGQGPELLIRYENEEAVDDSQLPKDRFSAERLKGVDSTLKIQPAELGDSAVYLCASRRDSKDTQYFGPGTRLTVL.

This clonotype was detected ten times or more. The J gene is TRBJ1-5, the V gene TRBV7-8; D might be TRBD1 (5 bases). Germline V gene lookup returns CDR1 SGHVS and CDR2 FQNEAQ. V lost 4 bases to trimming and J lost 7 bases, with 23 bases between them. The CDR3 sequence is 17 residues long. The CDR3 reads CASSSRSPGVGGQPQHF. CDR3 sequence (DNA): TGTGCCAGCAGCTCCCGGTCCCCGGGGGTGGGCGGGCAGCCCCAGCATTTT.